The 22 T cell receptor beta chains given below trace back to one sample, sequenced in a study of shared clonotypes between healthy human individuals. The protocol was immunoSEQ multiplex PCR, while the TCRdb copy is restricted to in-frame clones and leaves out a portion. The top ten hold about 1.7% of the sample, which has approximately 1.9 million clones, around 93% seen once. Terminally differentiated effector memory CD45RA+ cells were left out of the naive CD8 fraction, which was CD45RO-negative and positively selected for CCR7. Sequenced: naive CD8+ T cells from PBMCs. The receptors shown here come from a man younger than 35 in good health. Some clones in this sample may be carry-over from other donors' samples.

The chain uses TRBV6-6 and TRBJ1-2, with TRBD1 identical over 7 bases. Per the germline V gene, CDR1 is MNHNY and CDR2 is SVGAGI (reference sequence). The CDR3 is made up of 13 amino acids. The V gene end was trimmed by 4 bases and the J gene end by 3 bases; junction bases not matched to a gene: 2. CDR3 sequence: CASSSGQYYGYTF. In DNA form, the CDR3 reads TGTGCCAGCAGTTCGGGACAGTACTATGGCTACACCTTC.

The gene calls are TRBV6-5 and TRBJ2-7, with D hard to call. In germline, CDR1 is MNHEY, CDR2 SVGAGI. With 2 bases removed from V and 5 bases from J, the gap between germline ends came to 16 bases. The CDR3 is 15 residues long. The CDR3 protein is CASSYARVATHEQYF. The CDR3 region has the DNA TGTGCCAGCAGTTACGCCCGGGTCGCCACCCACGAGCAGTACTTC.

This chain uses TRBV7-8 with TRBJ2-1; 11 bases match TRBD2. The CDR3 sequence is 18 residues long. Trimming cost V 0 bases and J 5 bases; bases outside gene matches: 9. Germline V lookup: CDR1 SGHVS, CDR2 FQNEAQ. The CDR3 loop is CASSLAMVAGGPDNEQFF. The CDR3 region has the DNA TGTGCCAGCAGCTTAGCGATGGTAGCGGGAGGGCCCGACAATGAGCAGTTCTTC.

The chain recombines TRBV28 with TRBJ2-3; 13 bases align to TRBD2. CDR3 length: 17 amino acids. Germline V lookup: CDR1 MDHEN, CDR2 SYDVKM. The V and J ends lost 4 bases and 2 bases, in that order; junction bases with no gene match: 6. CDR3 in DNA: TGTGCCAGCAGTTCTCCACTAGCGGGAGGGTACACAGATACGCAGTATTTT. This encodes CASSSPLAGGYTDTQYF.

The CDR3 loop reads CASSIEGQKVNEQFF. CDR3 bases: TGTGCCAGTAGTATAGAGGGACAAAAGGTGAATGAGCAGTTCTTC. The chain carries TRBV19 and TRBJ2-1, with TRBD1 as a possible D gene (6 bases). The CDR3 has 15 amino acids. Germline V gene sequence: CDR1 LNHDA, CDR2 SQIVND (reference sequence). The V end lost 0 bases, the J end lost 7 bases, and 13 bases lay between the germline ends.

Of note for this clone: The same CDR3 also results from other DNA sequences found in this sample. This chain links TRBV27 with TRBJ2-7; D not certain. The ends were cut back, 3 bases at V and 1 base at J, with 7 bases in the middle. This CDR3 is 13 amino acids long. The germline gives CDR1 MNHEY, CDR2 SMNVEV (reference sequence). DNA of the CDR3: TGTGCCAGCAGTTTGACACTGTCCTACGAGCAGTACTTC. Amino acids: CASSLTLSYEQYF.

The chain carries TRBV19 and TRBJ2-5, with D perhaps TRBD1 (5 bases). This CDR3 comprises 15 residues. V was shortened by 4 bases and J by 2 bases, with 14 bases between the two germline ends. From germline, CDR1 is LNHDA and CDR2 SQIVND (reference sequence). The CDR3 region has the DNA TGTGCCAGTAGTAGCCAGGGTTCCCTGCAAGAGACCCAGTACTTC. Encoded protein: CASSSQGSLQETQYF.

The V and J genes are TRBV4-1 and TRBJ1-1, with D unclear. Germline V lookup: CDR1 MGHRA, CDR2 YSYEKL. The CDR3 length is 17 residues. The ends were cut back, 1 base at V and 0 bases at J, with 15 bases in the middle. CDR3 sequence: CASSQVRFPGVNTEAFF. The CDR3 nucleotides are TGCGCCAGCAGCCAAGTGAGGTTTCCTGGAGTGAACACTGAAGCTTTCTTT.

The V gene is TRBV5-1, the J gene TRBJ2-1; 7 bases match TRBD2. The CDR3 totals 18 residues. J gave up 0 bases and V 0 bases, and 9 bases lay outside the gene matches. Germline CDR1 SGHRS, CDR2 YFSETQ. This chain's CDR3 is CASSLVVGRESSYNEQFF. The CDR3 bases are TGCGCCAGCAGCTTGGTTGTGGGGCGGGAGAGCTCCTACAATGAGCAGTTCTTC. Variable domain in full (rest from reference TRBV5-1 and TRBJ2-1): KAGVTQTPRYLIKTRGQQVTLSCSPISGHRSVSWYQQTPGQGLQFLFEYFSETQRNKGNFPGRFSGRQFSNSRSEMNVSTLELGDSALYLCASSLVVGRESSYNEQFFGPGTRLTVL.

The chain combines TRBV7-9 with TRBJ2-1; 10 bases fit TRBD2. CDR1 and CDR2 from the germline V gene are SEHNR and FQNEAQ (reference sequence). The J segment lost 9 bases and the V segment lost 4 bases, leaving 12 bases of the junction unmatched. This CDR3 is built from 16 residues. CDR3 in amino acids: CASSSASGSIYGEQFF. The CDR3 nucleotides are TGTGCCAGCAGCTCAGCTAGCGGGAGTATATATGGTGAGCAGTTCTTC.

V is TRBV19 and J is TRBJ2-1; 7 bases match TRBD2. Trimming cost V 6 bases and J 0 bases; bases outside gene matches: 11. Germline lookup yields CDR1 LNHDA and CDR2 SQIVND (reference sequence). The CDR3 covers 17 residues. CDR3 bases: TGTGCCAGTAGGCCCGGCGGGAGCCTCAGCTCCTACAATGAGCAGTTCTTC. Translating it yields CASRPGGSLSSYNEQFF.

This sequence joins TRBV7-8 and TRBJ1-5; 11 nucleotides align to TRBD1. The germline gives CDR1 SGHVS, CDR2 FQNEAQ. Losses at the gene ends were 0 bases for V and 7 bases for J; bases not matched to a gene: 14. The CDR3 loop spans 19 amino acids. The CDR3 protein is CASSLARGFVGQGVQPQHF. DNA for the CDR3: TGTGCCAGCAGCTTAGCGCGTGGGTTTGTGGGACAGGGGGTGCAGCCCCAGCATTTT.

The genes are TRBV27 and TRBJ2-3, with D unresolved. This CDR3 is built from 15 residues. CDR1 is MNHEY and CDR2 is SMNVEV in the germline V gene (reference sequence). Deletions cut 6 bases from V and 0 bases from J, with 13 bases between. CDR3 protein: CASRTAPSSTDTQYF. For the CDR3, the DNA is TGTGCCAGCAGGACCGCGCCTTCTAGCACAGATACGCAGTATTTT.

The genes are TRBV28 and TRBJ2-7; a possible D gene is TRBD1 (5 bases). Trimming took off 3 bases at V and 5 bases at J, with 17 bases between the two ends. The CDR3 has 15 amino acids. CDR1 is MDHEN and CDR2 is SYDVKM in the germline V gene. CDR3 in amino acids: CASSFLEQGGDEQYF. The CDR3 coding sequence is TGTGCCAGCAGTTTTCTAGAGCAGGGTGGGGACGAGCAGTACTTC.

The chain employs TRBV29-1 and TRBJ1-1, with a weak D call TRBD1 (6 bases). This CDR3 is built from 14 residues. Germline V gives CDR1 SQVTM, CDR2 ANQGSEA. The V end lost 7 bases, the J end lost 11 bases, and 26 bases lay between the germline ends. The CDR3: CSAYPRGRTVGAFF. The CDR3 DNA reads TGCAGCGCTTACCCCCGGGGGCGTACCGTCGGTGCTTTCTTT. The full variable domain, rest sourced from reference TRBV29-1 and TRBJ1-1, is SAVISQKPSRDICQRGTSLTIQCQVDSQVTMMFWYRQQPGQSLTLIATANQGSEATYESGFVIDKFPISRPNLTFSTLTVSNMSPEDSSIYLCSAYPRGRTVGAFFGQGTRLTVV.

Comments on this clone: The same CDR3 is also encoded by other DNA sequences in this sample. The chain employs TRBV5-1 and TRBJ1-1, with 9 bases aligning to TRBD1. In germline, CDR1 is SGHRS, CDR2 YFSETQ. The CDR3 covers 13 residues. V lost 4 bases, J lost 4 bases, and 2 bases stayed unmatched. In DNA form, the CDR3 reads TGCGCCAGCAGCGCGGACAGGGGCACTGAAGCTTTCTTT. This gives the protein CASSADRGTEAFF.

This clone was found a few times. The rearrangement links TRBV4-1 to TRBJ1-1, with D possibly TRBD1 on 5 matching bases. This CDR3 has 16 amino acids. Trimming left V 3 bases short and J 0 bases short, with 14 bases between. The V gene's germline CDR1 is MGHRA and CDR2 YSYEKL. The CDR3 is CASSHRGGAMNTEAFF. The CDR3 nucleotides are TGCGCCAGCAGCCACCGTGGGGGAGCGATGAACACTGAAGCTTTCTTT.

CDR3: CASSVSTGVQETQYF. As DNA, the CDR3 is TGTGCCAGCAGTGTGTCGACAGGGGTTCAAGAGACCCAGTACTTC. The rearrangement uses TRBV2 and TRBJ2-5; 8 bases match TRBD1. Germline-derived CDR1 and CDR2 are SNHLY and FYNNEI. This CDR3 comprises 15 residues. The trim removed 4 bases at V and 2 bases at J, leaving 6 bases unmatched.

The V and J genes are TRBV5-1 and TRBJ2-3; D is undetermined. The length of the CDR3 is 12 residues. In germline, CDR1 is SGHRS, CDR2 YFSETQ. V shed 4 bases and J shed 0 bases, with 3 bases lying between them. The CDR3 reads CASSRSTDTQYF. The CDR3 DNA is TGCGCCAGCAGCCGGAGCACAGATACGCAGTATTTT. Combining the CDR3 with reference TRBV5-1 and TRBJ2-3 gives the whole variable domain KAGVTQTPRYLIKTRGQQVTLSCSPISGHRSVSWYQQTPGQGLQFLFEYFSETQRNKGNFPGRFSGRQFSNSRSEMNVSTLELGDSALYLCASSRSTDTQYFGPGTRLTVL.

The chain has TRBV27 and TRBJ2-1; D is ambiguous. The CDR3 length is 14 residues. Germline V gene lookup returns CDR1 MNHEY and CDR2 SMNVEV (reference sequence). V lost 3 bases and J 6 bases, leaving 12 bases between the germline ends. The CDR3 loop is CASSFTRWGNEQFF. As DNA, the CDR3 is TGTGCCAGCAGTTTTACTCGCTGGGGCAATGAGCAGTTCTTC.

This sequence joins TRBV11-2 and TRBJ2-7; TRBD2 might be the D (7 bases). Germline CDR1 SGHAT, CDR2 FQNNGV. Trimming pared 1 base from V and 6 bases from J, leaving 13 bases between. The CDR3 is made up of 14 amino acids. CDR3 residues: CASSLAGEGSEQYF. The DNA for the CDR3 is TGTGCCAGCAGCTTAGCAGGGGAGGGAAGCGAGCAGTACTTC.

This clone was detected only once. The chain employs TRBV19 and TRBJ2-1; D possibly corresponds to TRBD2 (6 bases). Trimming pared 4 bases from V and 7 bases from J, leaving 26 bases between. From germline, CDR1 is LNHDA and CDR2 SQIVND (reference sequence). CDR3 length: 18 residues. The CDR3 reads CASSRVWDFTGAWNEQFF. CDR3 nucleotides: TGTGCCAGTAGTAGGGTCTGGGACTTCACTGGGGCTTGGAATGAGCAGTTCTTC.